This is a list of T cell receptor beta chains from one sample in a study of cytomegalovirus exposure and HLA in healthy donors. Sequenced by immunoSEQ multiplex PCR; TCRdb stores in-frame clones only, minus some. The sample yields more than 95,000 clones, around 77% seen once. Sequences were obtained from PBMCs. These receptors came from a man aged 45-65 years in good health and CMV-seropositive. CDR3s include the opening cysteine and the closing phenylalanine or tryptophan.

v_call | cdr3_aa
TRBV15 | CATSRDRHYNEQFF
TRBV19 | CASRDGQGPPYEQYF
TRBV28 | CASGQGGDNEQFF
TRBV15 | CATSRGTGSTTDTQYF
TRBV30 | CAWTGQGAFGNTIYF
TRBV12-5 | CASGPGQRTQETQYF
TRBV28 | CASKTEAGGPYEQYF
TRBV19 | CVLWPGEGTFF
TRBV6-5 | CASSPREGGSYGYTF
TRBV7-9 | CASSFGGGRETQYF
TRBV18 | CASSPPVVASGINEQFF
TRBV4-3 | CASSQDRGSYNEQFF
TRBV6-6 | CASTGTSGYNEQFF
TRBV28 | CASSMDGGYNEQFF
TRBV4-1 | CASSPRDRNTEAFF
TRBV30 | CAWRAGAGRTQYF
TRBV11-2 | CAIWSGRDNEKLFF
TRBV7-2 | CASSLVQAGNTIYF
TRBV19 | CASEGQGLYNEQFF